A selection of T cell receptor beta chains follows, all from one sample in a study of blood T cell repertoires in COVID-19. The table came from immunoSEQ multiplex PCR; TCRdb's copy has only in-frame clones and leaves some out. Among 190,000 or so clones listed, 90% were seen once. Input material: PBMCs or T cells enriched from blood (not recorded which). The source is a man younger than 45 who had recovered from COVID-19. CDR3s include the opening cysteine and the closing phenylalanine or tryptophan. D genes are given only for firm matches. Not all rows give a size; the values are once, few, many and, for expanded clones, a class.

clone size,D gene,V gene,J gene,CDR3 protein,CDR3 DNA
-,-,TRBV5-5,TRBJ1-1,CASSLPYRNTEAFF,TGTGCCAGCAGCTTGCCTTACAGGAACACTGAAGCTTTCTTT
-,-,TRBV19,TRBJ1-2,CASSIEVTDSGYGYTF,TGTGCCAGTAGTATAGAGGTCACGGACAGTGGCTATGGCTACACCTTC
-,TRBD1,TRBV29-1,TRBJ1-2,CSVVQGAGYGYTF,TGCAGCGTTGTACAGGGGGCAGGCTATGGCTACACCTTC
-,-,TRBV9,TRBJ2-1,CASSVENGTPRTNEQFF,TGTGCCAGCAGCGTAGAAAACGGGACTCCACGAACCAATGAGCAGTTCTTC
once,TRBD2,TRBV4-3,TRBJ2-1,CASTTGLAGINEQFF,TGCGCCAGCACCACAGGACTAGCGGGAATCAATGAGCAGTTCTTC
-,-,TRBV15,TRBJ2-5,CATSVSPSETQYF,TGTGCCACCAGCGTATCCCCCTCAGAGACCCAGTACTTC
-,TRBD2,TRBV27,TRBJ2-5,CASSLLGTSYETQYF,TGTGCCAGCAGTTTATTGGGGACTAGCTACGAGACCCAGTACTTC
-,-,TRBV7-6,TRBJ1-3,CASSSRDGSSGNTIYF,TGTGCCAGCAGCTCGAGGGACGGGAGCTCTGGAAACACCATATATTTT
-,-,TRBV3-1/TRBV3-2,TRBJ2-7,CASSQVGGGGREQYF,TGTGCCAGCAGCCAAGTCGGGGGCGGGGGTCGTGAGCAGTACTTC
-,-,TRBV4-3,TRBJ2-3,CASSQDMGGDTQYF,TGCGCCAGCAGCCAAGATATGGGGGGAGATACGCAGTATTTT
once,-,TRBV25-1,TRBJ2-1,CASSDAGGQTYNEQFF,TGTGCCAGCAGTGACGCGGGGGGACAGACATACAATGAGCAGTTCTTC
-,-,TRBV7-9,TRBJ1-6,CASSLVSTEYSPLHF,TGTGCCAGCAGCTTAGTGTCCACTGAATATTCACCCCTCCACTTT
-,-,TRBV28,TRBJ1-2,CASSQPGIRGYTF,TGTGCCAGCAGCCAACCAGGGATACGGGGCTACACCTTC